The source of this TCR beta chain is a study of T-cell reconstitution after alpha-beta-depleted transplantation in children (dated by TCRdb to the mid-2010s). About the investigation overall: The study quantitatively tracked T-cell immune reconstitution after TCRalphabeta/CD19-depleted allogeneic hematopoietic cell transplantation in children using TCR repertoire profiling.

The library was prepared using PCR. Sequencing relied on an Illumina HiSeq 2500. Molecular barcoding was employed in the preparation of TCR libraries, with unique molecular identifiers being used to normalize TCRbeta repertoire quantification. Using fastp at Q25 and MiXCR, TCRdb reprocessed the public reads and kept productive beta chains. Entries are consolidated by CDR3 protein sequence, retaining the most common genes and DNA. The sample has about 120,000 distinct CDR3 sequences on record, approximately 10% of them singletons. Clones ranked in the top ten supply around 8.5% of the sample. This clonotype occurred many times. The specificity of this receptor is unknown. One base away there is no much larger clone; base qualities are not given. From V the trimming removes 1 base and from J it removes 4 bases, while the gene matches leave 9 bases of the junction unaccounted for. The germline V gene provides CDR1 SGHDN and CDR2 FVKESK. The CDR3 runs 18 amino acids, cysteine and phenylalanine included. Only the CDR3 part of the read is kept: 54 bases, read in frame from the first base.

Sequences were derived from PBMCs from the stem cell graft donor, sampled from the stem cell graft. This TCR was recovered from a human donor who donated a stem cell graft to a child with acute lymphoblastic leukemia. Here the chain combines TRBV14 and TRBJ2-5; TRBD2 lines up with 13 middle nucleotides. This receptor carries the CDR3 CASSQAITSGGAGETQYF. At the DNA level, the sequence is TGTGCCAGCAGCCAAGCGATCACTAGCGGGGGGGCCGGAGAGACCCAGTACTTC.